These 30 T cell receptor beta chains were sequenced from one sample in a study of blood T cell repertoires in COVID-19. Here immunoSEQ multiplex PCR was the method, and the copy in TCRdb shows in-frame clones only, minus some. The data contain fewer than 85,000 clones, about 83% of them seen just once; the ten biggest clones take up roughly 5%. Material for sequencing was peripheral blood. These receptors all come from a man between 60 and 75 years old with acute or convalescent COVID-19.

The chain uses TRBV10-3 and TRBJ1-2, with 8 positions matching TRBD1. This CDR3 has 14 residues. Unmatched junction bases numbered 5, after V lost 5 bases and J lost 3 bases. Germline V gene sequence: CDR1 ENHRY, CDR2 SYGVKD. As DNA, the CDR3 is TGTGCCATCAGTATCGGACAGGGTGACTATGGCTACACCTTC. Translating gives CAISIGQGDYGYTF.

The CDR3 region has the DNA TGTGCCAGCACTGACAATCTCAACTATGGCTACACCTTC. It is translated as CASTDNLNYGYTF. The chain links TRBV6-6 to TRBJ1-2; D is ambiguous. V gave up 7 bases and J gave up 2 bases, with 11 bases separating them. The CDR3 length is 13 residues. Per germline, CDR1 MNHNY and CDR2 SVGAGI (reference sequence).

CDR3 region: CASSTKQGAGNTIYF. In DNA form, the CDR3 reads TGTGCCAGCAGCACAAAACAGGGGGCTGGAAACACCATATATTTT. This chain links TRBV7-9 with TRBJ1-3; 8 bases map to TRBD1. Germline-derived CDR1 and CDR2 are SEHNR and FQNEAQ (reference sequence). V shed 5 bases, J shed 2 bases, and the junction held 5 bases outside the gene matches. The CDR3 is 15 amino acids.

The J gene is TRBJ2-1, the V gene TRBV19, with D possibly TRBD1 on 6 matching bases. Trimming pared 6 bases from V and 4 bases from J, leaving 13 bases between. This CDR3 has 14 amino acids. The germline V gene encodes CDR1 LNHDA and CDR2 SQIVND (reference sequence). CDR3 nucleotide sequence: TGTGCCAGTAGCTTACCGGACAGATACAATGAGCAGTTCTTC. Translated: CASSLPDRYNEQFF.

The chain employs TRBV3-1 (or the pseudogene TRBV3-2) and TRBJ2-7; D is unresolved. Trimming left V 4 bases short and J 5 bases short, with 15 bases between. The CDR3 has 14 amino acids. The germline gives CDR1 LGHDT, CDR2 YNNKEL (reference sequence). CDR3 DNA: TGTGCCAGCAGCCTCAAGGTGGGCACCGACGAGCAGTACTTC. Translating it yields CASSLKVGTDEQYF.

The chain links TRBV5-1 to TRBJ1-6; D is unresolved. The CDR3 totals 13 residues. Trimming pared 4 bases from V and 4 bases from J, leaving 6 bases between. The germline gives CDR1 SGHRS, CDR2 YFSETQ. CDR3 region: CASSGEYNSPLHF. The CDR3 coding sequence is TGCGCCAGCAGCGGGGAGTATAATTCACCCCTCCACTTT. Full variable domain (outside the CDR3, taken from reference TRBV5-1 and TRBJ1-6): KAGVTQTPRYLIKTRGQQVTLSCSPISGHRSVSWYQQTPGQGLQFLFEYFSETQRNKGNFPGRFSGRQFSNSRSEMNVSTLELGDSALYLCASSGEYNSPLHFGNGTRLTVT.

This clone occurred a few times. The rearrangement links TRBV3-1 (or the pseudogene TRBV3-2) to TRBJ2-1, with 15 bases fitting TRBD2. With 4 bases clipped from V and 6 bases from J, the junction kept 7 bases outside the gene matches. Germline V gene sequence: CDR1 LGHDT, CDR2 YNNKEL (reference sequence). The CDR3 contains 17 residues. The chain's CDR3 is CASSRGTSGGLINEQFF. In DNA, the CDR3 is TGTGCCAGCAGCCGCGGGACTAGCGGGGGGCTTATCAATGAGCAGTTCTTC.

This clone is a singleton in its sample. This chain links TRBV18 with TRBJ1-2; perhaps TRBD1 as D (5 bases). V was cut by 3 bases and J by 8 bases, with 22 bases left in between. The CDR3 covers 16 residues. Germline V gives CDR1 KGHSH, CDR2 LQKENI. CDR3 sequence: CASSPALRVGSLGYTF. CDR3 nucleotides: TGTGCCAGCTCACCGGCACTCAGGGTGGGCTCATTAGGCTACACCTTC.

V gene TRBV28 combines with J gene TRBJ1-1; TRBD1 matches 7 bases. V shed 10 bases and J 0 bases; nucleotides not matched to a gene: 20. CDR1 MDHEN and CDR2 SYDVKM come from the germline V gene. The CDR3 is 18 residues long. DNA of the CDR3: TGTGCCATCGGGGACAGTACGTGGGGAAGCCACATGAACACTGAAGCTTTCTTT. As protein: CAIGDSTWGSHMNTEAFF.

This clone occurred once. This sequence joins TRBV25-1 and TRBJ1-6, with 7 positions matching TRBD1. CDR1 is MGHDK, CDR2 SYGVNS, per germline. J lost 11 bases, V lost 7 bases, and 5 bases had no gene match. This CDR3 contains 12 residues. The CDR3 is CASIGQVPPLHF. The CDR3 DNA reads as TGTGCCAGCATAGGACAGGTCCCACCCCTCCACTTT.

This clone was seen once. V gene TRBV7-2 combines with J gene TRBJ2-5, with a weak D call TRBD2 (6 bases). This CDR3 is built from 14 residues. The V and J ends lost 4 bases and 1 base respectively, with 10 bases between them. Germline V gene data show CDR1 as SGHTA and CDR2 as FQGNSA. CDR3: CASSSRGPQETQYF. The CDR3 DNA reads TGTGCCAGCAGCTCGCGGGGCCCCCAAGAGACCCAGTACTTC. Full variable domain (rest looked up from reference TRBV7-2 and TRBJ2-5): GAGVSQSPSNKVTEKGKDVELRCDPISGHTALYWYRQSLGQGLEFLIYFQGNSAPDKSGLPSDRFSAERTGGSVSTLTIQRTQQEDSAVYLCASSSRGPQETQYFGPGTRLLVL.

The chain recombines TRBV27 with TRBJ1-6; D is undetermined. The CDR3 covers 13 residues. Germline CDR1 MNHEY, CDR2 SMNVEV (reference sequence). V was trimmed by 0 bases and J by 10 bases, leaving 7 bases between them. This CDR3 is CASSLSRVSPLHF. CDR3 DNA: TGTGCCAGCAGTTTATCCCGGGTGTCACCCCTCCACTTT.

The chain is built from TRBV6-1 and TRBJ2-3, with 7 bases that match TRBD2. The germline V gene encodes CDR1 MNHNS and CDR2 SASEGT. This CDR3 is built from 14 residues. Germline trimming cut 3 bases from V and 2 bases from J; bases unmatched to any gene: 2. The CDR3 DNA reads TGTGCCAGCAGTGAGGGGGGGTACACAGATACGCAGTATTTT. Translating gives CASSEGGYTDTQYF.

The chain is built from TRBV6-2 or TRBV6-3 and TRBJ2-2; D gene unclear. CDR3 length equals 13 residues. Germline CDR1 MNHEY, CDR2 SVGEGT. The V and J ends lost 4 bases and 6 bases respectively, with 9 bases between them. This chain's CDR3 is CASSSTNSGELFF. CDR3 in DNA: TGTGCCAGCAGTTCGACAAACTCCGGGGAGCTGTTTTTT.

V usage is TRBV5-1 and J usage is TRBJ1-6; D may be TRBD1 (6 bases). The V end lost 0 bases, the J end lost 5 bases, and 15 bases lay between the germline ends. CDR1 is SGHRS and CDR2 is YFSETQ in the germline V gene. CDR3 length: 17 residues. For the CDR3, the DNA is TGCGCCAGCAGCTTGGTTGGGGGCCGGGTGGATAATTCACCCCTCCACTTT. This translates into CASSLVGGRVDNSPLHF.

The chain is built from TRBV18 and TRBJ2-3; no firm D call. Germline CDR1 reads KGHSH; CDR2 reads LQKENI. V was trimmed by 1 base and J by 0 bases, leaving 5 bases between them. The CDR3 covers 14 residues. The CDR3 loop is CASSPRASTDTQYF. The DNA for the CDR3 is TGTGCCAGCTCACCACGGGCTAGCACAGATACGCAGTATTTT.

The chain links TRBV5-1 to TRBJ1-2, with D unclear. Between the trimmed V and J ends, which lost 4 bases and 4 bases, there was a span of 14 bases. Germline CDR1 and CDR2: SGHRS and YFSETQ. The CDR3 has 14 residues. The chain's CDR3 is CASSEGYGGYGYTF. CDR3 bases: TGCGCCAGCAGCGAGGGATACGGAGGCTATGGCTACACCTTC.

The chain couples TRBV11-2 to TRBJ1-5; D not resolved. Germline CDR1 and CDR2: SGHAT and FQNNGV. V was pared by 1 base and J by 0 bases, with 10 bases between. This CDR3 is 16 amino acids long. The CDR3 bases are TGTGCCAGCAGCTTAGGGGCGAGCTATAGCAATCAGCCCCAGCATTTT. It specifies CASSLGASYSNQPQHF.

V usage is TRBV4-2 and J usage is TRBJ1-2, with D unresolved. Trimming pared 4 bases from V and 4 bases from J, leaving 10 bases between. Germline V lookup: CDR1 LGHNA, CDR2 YNFKEQ. This CDR3 has 13 amino acids. CDR3 loop: CASSPEGSYGYTF. The DNA of the CDR3 is TGTGCCAGCAGCCCCGAGGGAAGCTATGGCTACACCTTC.

The chain uses TRBV7-3 and TRBJ2-5; D is undetermined. There are 13 residues in the CDR3. V gave up 5 bases and J gave up 5 bases, with 12 bases separating them. Germline V gives CDR1 SGHTA, CDR2 FQGTGA. The CDR3 sequence: CASSLTLWETQYF. The CDR3 DNA sequence: TGTGCCAGCAGCCTGACACTCTGGGAGACCCAGTACTTC.

The chain is built from TRBV7-9 and TRBJ2-1; 7 nucleotides agree with TRBD2. The germline V gene has CDR1 SEHNR and CDR2 FQNEAQ (reference sequence). V gave up 8 bases and J gave up 6 bases; unmatched junction bases: 10. This CDR3 has 14 residues. CDR3 residues: CASERTSVSNEQFF. The CDR3 nucleotides read TGTGCCAGCGAACGGACTAGTGTGAGCAATGAGCAGTTCTTC.

The rearrangement links TRBV5-4 to TRBJ1-2; 7 bases are shared with TRBD1. V was pared by 4 bases and J by 4 bases, with 4 bases of the junction left unmatched. The V gene's germline CDR1 is SGHNT and CDR2 YYREEE (reference sequence). The CDR3 has 13 amino acids. The DNA for the CDR3 is TGTGCCAGCAGCATCGACAGGGCCTATGGCTACACCTTC. Protein: CASSIDRAYGYTF.

This rearrangement joins TRBV2 to TRBJ2-1; tentative D call: TRBD1 (7 bases). CDR1 and CDR2 from the germline V gene are SNHLY and FYNNEI. The CDR3 spans 12 residues. V was clipped by 9 bases and J by 9 bases, with 15 bases between them. CDR3 loop: CASTVQGGEQFF. In DNA, the CDR3 is TGTGCCAGTACTGTCCAGGGGGGTGAGCAGTTCTTC.

The chain links TRBV7-2 to TRBJ2-7, with D unclear. V was clipped by 4 bases and J by 7 bases, with 14 bases between them. This CDR3 is built from 13 residues. The V gene's germline CDR1 is SGHTA and CDR2 FQGNSA. The CDR3 nucleotides are TGTGCCAGCAGCTCCGCGCAGACACGGGAGCAGTACTTC. Its translation: CASSSAQTREQYF.

V and J are TRBV5-1 and TRBJ1-1; TRBD1 is a possible D gene (5 bases). From germline, CDR1 is SGHRS and CDR2 YFSETQ. There are 15 residues in the CDR3. V was cut by 4 bases and J by 0 bases, with 13 bases left in between. CDR3 sequence reads: CASSEDRPLNTEAFF. The CDR3 nucleotides are TGCGCCAGCAGCGAAGACAGACCCCTGAACACTGAAGCTTTCTTT. The full variable domain, with the rest looked up from reference TRBV5-1 and TRBJ1-1, is KAGVTQTPRYLIKTRGQQVTLSCSPISGHRSVSWYQQTPGQGLQFLFEYFSETQRNKGNFPGRFSGRQFSNSRSEMNVSTLELGDSALYLCASSEDRPLNTEAFFGQGTRLTVV.

V usage is TRBV27 and J usage is TRBJ2-7; weak D call: TRBD1 (6 bases). The V end lost 0 bases, the J end lost 5 bases, and 17 bases lay between the germline ends. The CDR3 has 16 residues. Germline assignment: CDR1 MNHEY and CDR2 SMNVEV (reference sequence). CDR3 in amino acids: CASSLSPATGFDEQYF. The CDR3 DNA follows: TGTGCCAGCAGTTTATCCCCTGCAACAGGGTTCGACGAGCAGTACTTC.

This sequence joins TRBV2 and TRBJ2-5; D possibly corresponds to TRBD1 (6 bases). The V end was cut by 7 bases, the J end by 3 bases, with 6 bases between. The CDR3 is made up of 11 amino acids. Germline V gene lookup returns CDR1 SNHLY and CDR2 FYNNEI. CDR3 in amino acids: CASKGEETQYF. CDR3 bases: TGTGCCAGCAAGGGGGAAGAGACCCAGTACTTC. Supplemented by reference TRBV2 and TRBJ2-5, the full variable domain reads EPEVTQTPSHQVTQMGQEVILRCVPISNHLYFYWYRQILGQKVEFLVSFYNNEISEKSEIFDDQFSVERPDGSNFTLKIRSTKLEDSAMYFCASKGEETQYFGPGTRLLVL.

The V gene is TRBV6-5, the J gene TRBJ1-1, with 7 bases fitting TRBD1. Germline CDR1 and CDR2: MNHEY and SVGAGI. The V gene end was trimmed by 7 bases and the J gene end by 5 bases; junction bases not matched to a gene: 10. The CDR3 totals 14 residues. The CDR3 region has the DNA TGTGCCAGCAAAGATCTGACAGGGAGAACTGAAGCTTTCTTT. Translating it yields CASKDLTGRTEAFF.

The genes are TRBV7-2 and TRBJ2-2; tentatively, D is TRBD2 (5 bases). V was cut by 3 bases and J by 3 bases, with 11 bases left in between. This CDR3 comprises 15 residues. Looked up from germline, CDR1 is SGHTA and CDR2 is FQGNSA. This CDR3 is CASSLTLRDTGELFF. The CDR3 region has the DNA TGTGCCAGCAGCTTGACACTGCGGGACACCGGGGAGCTGTTTTTT.

The CDR3 coding sequence is TGTGCCAGCAGCGTAAGGGGACAGCCCTCTGGGGCCAACGTCCTGACTTTC. Translation gives CASSVRGQPSGANVLTF. The rearrangement links TRBV9 to TRBJ2-6, with 7 bases matching TRBD1. With V trimmed by 1 base and J by 0 bases, 4 bases remained unmatched. The CDR3 extends over 17 amino acids. CDR1 and CDR2 from the germline V gene are SGDLS and YYNGEE. Full variable domain (remainder filled in from reference TRBV9 and TRBJ2-6): DSGVTQTPKHLITATGQRVTLRCSPRSGDLSVYWYQQSLDQGLQFLIQYYNGEERAKGNILERFSAQQFPDLHSELNLSSLELGDSALYFCASSVRGQPSGANVLTFGAGSRLTVL.